These 22 T cell receptor beta chains were all obtained from the same sample, sequenced in a study of PD-1 blockade in classical Hodgkin lymphoma. Clones were read by immunoSEQ multiplex PCR, and TCRdb kept only the in-frame ones, dropping some. The sample records about 100,000 clones, around 89% being singletons. All the patients suffered relapse after autologous stem cell transplantation, and brentuximab vedotin exposure differed. Sequencing used peripheral blood mononuclear cells (PBMCs), obtained before the second cycle of nivolumab. The receptor set was obtained from a human donor with classical Hodgkin lymphoma.

The rearrangement joins TRBV21-1 to TRBJ2-1; TRBD1, the D gene given by the table, was not confirmed from the DNA. TRBV21-1 is a documented pseudogene. This CDR3 has 15 amino acids. This CDR3 is CASSKEDRAIFEQFF. The DNA for the CDR3 is TGTGCCAGCAGCAAAGAGGACAGGGCAATTTTCGAGCAGTTCTTC.

The gene calls are TRBV4-1 and TRBJ1-2, with D possibly TRBD1 on 5 matching bases. The CDR3 spans 13 residues. V was cut by 0 bases and J by 4 bases, with 6 bases left in between. CDR1 is MGHRA and CDR2 is YSYEKL in the germline V gene. The CDR3 DNA sequence: TGCGCCAGCAGCCAAGATAGGGGCTATGGCTACACCTTC. Residues: CASSQDRGYGYTF.

This clone came up a few times. CDR3 sequence (DNA): TGTGCCATCAGCCCCTCTTCTAGCACAGATACGCAGTATTTT. Protein product: CAISPSSSTDTQYF. This chain links TRBV10-3 with TRBJ2-3; D is unresolved. Germline CDR1 reads ENHRY; CDR2 reads SYGVKD. This CDR3 region has 14 residues. V was cut by 6 bases and J by 0 bases, with 10 bases left in between.

The rearrangement joins TRBV28 to TRBJ2-7, with D perhaps matching TRBD1 or TRBD2 (5 bases each). Germline V gives CDR1 MDHEN, CDR2 SYDVKM. This CDR3 comprises 12 residues. The V end was cut by 9 bases, the J end by 2 bases, with 11 bases between. CDR3 sequence: CASRDLAYEQYF. CDR3 DNA sequence: TGTGCCAGTCGGGACCTCGCCTACGAGCAGTACTTC.

The chain uses TRBV18 and TRBJ2-7; TRBD2 matches at 7 bases. After removal of 1 base from V and 6 bases from J, the junction contained 9 bases not matched to a gene. In germline, CDR1 is KGHSH, CDR2 LQKENI. The length of the CDR3 is 15 residues. For the CDR3, the DNA is TGTGCCAGCTCACCACGGGCGGGGGTCCCCTCCGAGCAGTACTTC. Its translation is CASSPRAGVPSEQYF. The whole variable domain, filled in from reference TRBV18 and TRBJ2-7, reads NAGVMQNPRHLVRRRGQEARLRCSPMKGHSHVYWYRQLPEEGLKFMVYLQKENIIDESGMPKERFSAEFPKEGPSILRIQQVVRGDSAAYFCASSPRAGVPSEQYFGPGTRLTVT.

This clone was recorded many times. The chain combines TRBV25-1 with TRBJ2-2; D remains ambiguous. Germline values: CDR1 MGHDK, CDR2 SYGVNS. V was trimmed by 1 base and J by 6 bases, leaving 12 bases between them. This CDR3 is built from 15 residues. CDR3 DNA: TGTGCCAGCAGTGAATTAAATCGATTCGCCGGGGAGCTGTTTTTT. Translation gives CASSELNRFAGELFF.

The chain couples TRBV21-1 to TRBJ2-7. TRBV21-1 is reported as a pseudogene. This CDR3 is built from 15 residues. This CDR3 reads CASSPSALDSYEQYF. The CDR3 DNA reads as TGTGCCAGCAGCCCCTCGGCTCTTGACTCCTACGAGCAGTACTTC.

The J gene is TRBJ1-2, the V gene TRBV4-1, with TRBD1 as a possible D gene (5 bases). Trimming cost V 3 bases and J 8 bases, with 19 bases left between them. Germline V CDR1 and CDR2: MGHRA, YSYEKL. The length of the CDR3 is 15 residues. As DNA, the CDR3 is TGCGCCAGCAGCCACTCGCCTATTGGGGGATTAGGCTACACCTTC. Protein product: CASSHSPIGGLGYTF.

V and J are TRBV6-5 and TRBJ1-3; 7 bases align to TRBD1. Germline V CDR1 and CDR2: MNHEY, SVGAGI. V dropped 0 bases and J dropped 10; count of bases not matched to a gene: 12. The CDR3 runs to 16 residues. The CDR3 loop reads CASSYSGLRSTGTIYF. The CDR3 DNA reads as TGTGCCAGCAGTTACTCTGGCCTGCGGTCGACAGGGACCATATATTTT.

The V and J genes are TRBV19 and TRBJ2-2, with 8 positions matching TRBD2. Per germline, CDR1 LNHDA and CDR2 SQIVND (reference sequence). The CDR3 covers 16 residues. The J segment lost 4 bases and the V segment lost 1 base, leaving 5 bases of the junction unmatched. The chain's CDR3 is CASSIGGGIFTGELFF. In DNA, the CDR3 is TGTGCCAGTAGTATAGGCGGGGGGATTTTCACCGGGGAGCTGTTTTTT.

The rearrangement links TRBV30 to TRBJ2-5; 9 bases agree with TRBD2. The junction had 7 bases not matched to a gene; V was cut back by 0 bases and J by 2 bases. CDR1 is GTSNPN and CDR2 is SVGIG in the germline V gene (reference sequence). The CDR3 contains 16 residues. The CDR3 here is CAWSVGSGGGQETQYF. The CDR3 region has the DNA TGTGCCTGGAGTGTGGGTAGCGGGGGTGGACAAGAGACCCAGTACTTC.

The chain links TRBV7-2 to TRBJ2-3, with D possibly TRBD2 on 5 matching bases. The CDR3 runs to 16 residues. Trimming shortened V by 4 bases and J by 2 bases, and 16 bases separated the two germline ends. Germline CDR1 reads SGHTA; CDR2 reads FQGNSA. In nucleotides, the CDR3 is TGTGCCAGCAGCTCGAGAGGGCGCGGATCCACAGATACGCAGTATTTT. It translates to CASSSRGRGSTDTQYF.

CDR3 DNA sequence: TGTGCCAGCAGGGATTCCTACGAGCAGTACTTC. Its translation is CASRDSYEQYF. The V call is TRBV5-5, the J call TRBJ2-7; no clear D gene. The V end was cut by 5 bases, the J end by 1 base, with 4 bases between. The CDR3 covers 11 residues. Germline loops: CDR1 SGHKS, CDR2 YYEKEE (reference sequence). Full variable domain (outside the CDR3, taken from reference TRBV5-5 and TRBJ2-7): DAGVTQSPTHLIKTRGQQVTLRCSPISGHKSVSWYQQVLGQGPQFIFQYYEKEERGRGNFPDRFSARQFPNYSSELNVNALLLGDSALYLCASRDSYEQYFGPGTRLTVT.

The rearrangement links TRBV11-3 to TRBJ1-4, with D perhaps TRBD1 (6 bases). CDR3 length equals 19 residues. Germline CDR1 SGHNT, CDR2 YENEEA. V gave up 3 bases and J gave up 5 bases, with 25 bases separating them. The CDR3 reads CASSFVDRDEELENEKLFF. The CDR3 DNA reads as TGTGCCAGCAGCTTTGTGGACAGAGATGAAGAACTTGAAAATGAAAAACTGTTTTTT.

The genes are TRBV29-1 and TRBJ1-2, with TRBD1 as a possible D gene (6 bases). This CDR3 has 15 amino acids. Trimming left V 5 bases short and J 0 bases short, with 16 bases between. Germline CDR1 reads SQVTM; CDR2 reads ANQGSEA. This CDR3 is CSVPGRGGPNYGYTF. As DNA, the CDR3 is TGCAGCGTTCCCGGTAGAGGGGGTCCTAACTATGGCTACACCTTC.

This clone was seen a handful of times. This chain joins TRBV29-1 and TRBJ1-1, with TRBD1 matching 8 bases. CDR3 length: 14 amino acids. J gave up 0 bases and V 7 bases, and 7 bases lay outside the gene matches. Germline V gene lookup returns CDR1 SQVTM and CDR2 ANQGSEA. The CDR3 sequence is CSARRGQVNTEAFF. The CDR3 DNA is TGCAGCGCGAGGAGGGGACAGGTGAACACTGAAGCTTTCTTT.

The rearrangement links TRBV18 to TRBJ2-7; D unresolved. The V and J ends lost 3 bases and 6 bases respectively, with 6 bases between them. Looked up from germline, CDR1 is KGHSH and CDR2 is LQKENI. CDR3 length: 11 residues. This CDR3 reads CASSPAREQYF. CDR3 sequence (DNA): TGTGCCAGCTCACCGGCGCGCGAGCAGTACTTC.

The genes are TRBV19 and TRBJ2-2; TRBD1 might be the D (5 bases). Germline loops: CDR1 LNHDA, CDR2 SQIVND (reference sequence). This CDR3 spans 13 amino acids. V was trimmed by 3 bases and J by 3 bases, leaving 5 bases between them. CDR3 DNA sequence: TGTGCCAGTAGTATCAGGGACACCGGGGAGCTGTTTTTT. Translation gives CASSIRDTGELFF.

V is TRBV19 and J is TRBJ1-6; D gene uncertain. With 4 bases removed from V and 10 bases from J, the gap between germline ends came to 14 bases. From germline, CDR1 is LNHDA and CDR2 SQIVND (reference sequence). The CDR3 has 14 amino acids. The CDR3 DNA is TGTGCCAGTAGTACACGGGAGGGCTACTCACCCCTCCACTTT. Its protein product is CASSTREGYSPLHF.

The chain couples TRBV27 to TRBJ2-1; D is ambiguous. The CDR3 length is 12 residues. CDR1 and CDR2 (germline): MNHEY, SMNVEV (reference sequence). Trimming left V 2 bases short and J 4 bases short, with 3 bases between. Here the CDR3 DNA reads TGTGCCAGCAGTTTAGGTTACAATGAGCAGTTCTTC. Encoded protein: CASSLGYNEQFF.

The chain joins TRBV18 to TRBJ2-2; 9 positions agree with TRBD1. This CDR3 has 17 amino acids. Unmatched junction bases numbered 12, after V lost 6 bases and J lost 4 bases. Germline V gives CDR1 KGHSH, CDR2 LQKENI. As DNA, the CDR3 is TGTGCCAGCTCTACAACTACAGGGGGCGCCGGCACCGGGGAGCTGTTTTTT. Protein sequence: CASSTTTGGAGTGELFF.

This chain joins TRBV30 and TRBJ1-1; D not resolved. V gave up 2 bases and J gave up 4 bases, with 11 bases separating them. The CDR3 sequence is 13 residues long. Germline CDR1 and CDR2: GTSNPN and SVGIG (reference sequence). The CDR3 protein is CAWSSEVITEAFF. DNA for the CDR3: TGTGCCTGGAGTTCTGAGGTTATCACTGAAGCTTTCTTT.